Here is one T cell receptor (beta chain) with its context. The antigen is unknown. The entry originates in a study of cytomegalovirus exposure and HLA in healthy donors. Study details: In a later analysis, the approximately 120 validation repertoires were reported to have used the same platform as the roughly 730 first-cohort repertoires. Study-wide findings and caveats: Researchers counted 150 to 200 TCR beta chains as cytomegalovirus-associated.

TCRdb keeps only in-frame clones here, not all; method: immunoSEQ multiplex PCR. The sample holds about 74,000 clones, about 95% seen once. In germline, CDR1 is LNHDA, CDR2 SQIVND (reference sequence). This CDR3 is 15 amino acids long. Trimming removed 1 base from V and 0 bases from J, with 8 bases in between. This TCR came from a woman aged 18-29 years in good health and CMV-seropositive. The sample comprised PBMCs. The rearrangement links TRBV19 to TRBJ2-3; D might be TRBD2 (5 bases). The CDR3 coding sequence is TGTGCCAGTAGTATAGGGTCGGGGAGCACAGATACGCAGTATTTT. Translation gives CASSIGSGSTDTQYF.